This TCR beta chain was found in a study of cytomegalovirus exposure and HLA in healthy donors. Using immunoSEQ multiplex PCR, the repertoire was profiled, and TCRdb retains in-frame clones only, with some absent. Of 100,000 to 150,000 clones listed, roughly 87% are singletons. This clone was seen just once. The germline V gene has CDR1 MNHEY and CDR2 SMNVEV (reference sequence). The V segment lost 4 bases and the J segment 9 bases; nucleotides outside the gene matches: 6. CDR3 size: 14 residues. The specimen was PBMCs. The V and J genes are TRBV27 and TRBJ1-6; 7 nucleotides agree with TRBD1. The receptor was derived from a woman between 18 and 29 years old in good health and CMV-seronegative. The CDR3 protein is CASSSQGGVSPLHF. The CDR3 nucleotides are TGTGCCAGCAGTTCTCAGGGGGGCGTTTCACCCCTCCACTTT.